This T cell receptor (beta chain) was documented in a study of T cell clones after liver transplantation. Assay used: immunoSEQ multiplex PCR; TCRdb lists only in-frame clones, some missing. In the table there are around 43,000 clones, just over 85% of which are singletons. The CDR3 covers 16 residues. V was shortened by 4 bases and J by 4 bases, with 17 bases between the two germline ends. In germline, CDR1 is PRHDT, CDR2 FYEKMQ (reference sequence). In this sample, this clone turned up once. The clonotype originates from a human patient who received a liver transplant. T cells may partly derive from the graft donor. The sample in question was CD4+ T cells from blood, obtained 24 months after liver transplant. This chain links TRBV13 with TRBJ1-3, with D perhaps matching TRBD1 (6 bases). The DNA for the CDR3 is TGTGCCAGCAGCTCCTACAGGGTAGCGGGGGGAAACACCATATATTTT. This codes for CASSSYRVAGGNTIYF.